This record looks at one T cell receptor beta chain sequence and its context. Its antigen remains unidentified. One base away lies a much larger clone, so this may be a sequencing read error. RNA transcripts gave rise to amplified TCR beta CDR3 regions. The primer set for the first-round RT-PCR of the TCR CDR3 was HTBI. MiXCR was run by TCRdb on the multiplex PCR reads, yielding one entry per CDR3 protein. The sample comprises about 840,000 distinct CDR3 sequences, approximately 40% of which are singletons, and around 10% rests with the top ten. Patients were aged 18 to 65, had disease duration under 2 months, and had newly diagnosed hyperthyroidism. This CDR3 contains 14 residues. V dropped 7 bases and J dropped 4; count of bases not matched to a gene: 9. Germline V lookup: CDR1 SNHLY, CDR2 FYNNEI. The data belong to a study of T cells in Graves' hyperthyroidism and ophthalmopathy. Overall study findings and caveats: For ophthalmopathy, model prediction preceded onset by a median about 6.2 months. In blood, most of the thyroid clonotypes expanded above 0.001 were also present.

The source is a man between 18 and 35 years old with Graves' hyperthyroidism. The sample was blood. The chain carries TRBV2 and TRBJ1-1, with 7 bases aligning to TRBD1. The CDR3 region has the DNA TGTGCCAGCACCAACAGGGGCTGGAGCACTGAAGCTTTCTTT. Its protein is CASTNRGWSTEAFF.